One and the same sample provided the 28 T cell receptor beta chains below, sequenced in a study of T-cell reconstitution after alpha-beta-depleted transplantation in children. Unique molecular identifiers featured in how the TCRbeta library was prepared. TCRdb reanalysed the PCR reads using MiXCR and keeps one entry per CDR3 protein. The table includes some 600,000 distinct CDR3 sequences, around 16% detected once. The sequencing used PBMCs from the stem cell graft donor, collected from the stem cell graft. The receptors stem from a human donor who donated a stem cell graft to a child with acute myeloid leukemia.

This clonotype was seen at least ten times. This chain joins TRBV5-1 and TRBJ1-5; D uncertain. The CDR3 is made up of 13 amino acids. The germline V gene has CDR1 SGHRS and CDR2 YFSETQ. Trimming cost V 2 bases and J 9 bases, with 12 bases left between them. The DNA for the CDR3 is TGCGCCAGCAGCTTATCGAGCGATTGGCCCCAGCATTTT. It encodes CASSLSSDWPQHF.

This clonotype was counted ten times or more. The chain couples TRBV27 to TRBJ2-3; 8 positions agree with TRBD1. Germline CDR1 and CDR2: MNHEY and SMNVEV (reference sequence). Losses at the gene ends were 2 bases for V and 1 base for J; bases not matched to a gene: 5. The CDR3 loop spans 16 amino acids. The CDR3 DNA reads as TGTGCCAGCAGTTTACTCGGACAGGGTCGCACAGATACGCAGTATTTT. It is translated as CASSLLGQGRTDTQYF.

This clonotype occurred a few times. V gene TRBV12-3 or TRBV12-4 combines with J gene TRBJ2-5; D call uncertain. CDR3 size: 14 residues. V shed 2 bases and J shed 5 bases, with 12 bases lying between them. CDR3 nucleotides: TGTGCCAGCAGTTTACAGGAGAGCAGGGAGACCCAGTACTTC. It codes for CASSLQESRETQYF.

This clonotype was detected a few times. The chain joins TRBV24-1 to TRBJ2-1; maybe TRBD1 (5 bases). Trimming shortened V by 0 bases and J by 9 bases, and 5 bases separated the two germline ends. This CDR3 comprises 12 residues. Germline V lookup: CDR1 KGHDR, CDR2 SFDVKD. DNA for the CDR3: TGTGCCACCAGTGATTTGACAGGTGAGCAGTTCTTC. This sequence encodes CATSDLTGEQFF.

The rearrangement uses TRBV6-2 or TRBV6-3 and TRBJ2-5; D might be TRBD1 (5 bases). From germline, CDR1 is MNHEY and CDR2 SVGEGT. The CDR3 consists of 16 residues. V lost 0 bases to trimming and J lost 0 bases, with 11 bases between them. The CDR3 is CASSYSGSGNQETQYF. CDR3 coding DNA: TGTGCCAGCAGTTACTCAGGGTCAGGGAACCAAGAGACCCAGTACTTC.

This clonotype has a handful of counts. This chain connects TRBV6-2 or TRBV6-3 to TRBJ1-3; unclear D gene. V dropped 0 bases and J dropped 0 bases, with 9 bases sitting between them. Germline CDR1 is MNHEY and CDR2 is SVGEGT. The CDR3 has 16 amino acids. CDR3 residues: CASSYSWESSGNTIYF. The CDR3 nucleotides read TGTGCCAGCAGTTACTCTTGGGAGAGCTCTGGAAACACCATATATTTT.

The chain joins TRBV5-1 to TRBJ2-2, with TRBD1 as a possible D gene (5 bases). Germline lookup yields CDR1 SGHRS and CDR2 YFSETQ. The CDR3 has 13 residues. V lost 7 bases, J lost 0 bases, and 7 bases lay in between. The CDR3 region has the DNA TGCGCCAGCGGGGCCGCGAACACCGGGGAGCTGTTTTTT. Its translation: CASGAANTGELFF.

The table lists this clonotype with many counts. The V gene is TRBV20-1, the J gene TRBJ1-2; 8 nucleotides match TRBD1. Per the germline V gene, CDR1 is DFQATT and CDR2 is SNEGSKA (reference sequence). Germline trimming cut 8 bases from V and 8 bases from J; bases unmatched to any gene: 13. This CDR3 has 13 amino acids. The CDR3 reads CSPSTRTGQGYTF. The CDR3 nucleotides are TGCAGTCCTTCGACCCGGACAGGGCAAGGCTACACCTTC.

This clonotype was seen a few times. This chain joins TRBV29-1 and TRBJ1-1; D is ambiguous. The CDR3 length is 12 residues. V lost 6 bases, J lost 1 base, and 9 bases lay in between. CDR1 SQVTM and CDR2 ANQGSEA come from the germline V gene. As DNA, the CDR3 is TGCAGCGTGTATTCCCGGAACACTGAAGCTTTCTTT. Its protein is CSVYSRNTEAFF.

The chain is built from TRBV11-1 and TRBJ2-3; D may match TRBD1 or TRBD2 (6 bases each). The CDR3 spans 18 residues. The germline gives CDR1 SGHAT, CDR2 FQDESV (reference sequence). V gave up 5 bases and J gave up 6 bases, with 27 bases separating them. The DNA for the CDR3 is TGTGCCAGCAGCCGATGGGGGCTTGTGGGGACTGCCCAGGATACGCAGTATTTT. This encodes CASSRWGLVGTAQDTQYF. Drawing the rest from reference TRBV11-1 and TRBJ2-3, the complete variable domain is EAEVAQSPRYKITEKSQAVAFWCDPISGHATLYWYRQILGQGPELLVQFQDESVVDDSQLPKDRFSAERLKGVDSTLKIQPAELGDSAMYLCASSRWGLVGTAQDTQYFGPGTRLTVL.

This clonotype was seen more than once but under ten times. The V call is TRBV24-1, the J call TRBJ1-1; TRBD1 is a possible D gene (6 bases). The CDR3 has 12 residues. The V gene lost 4 bases and the J gene lost 8 bases, with 10 bases spanning the gap. From germline, CDR1 is KGHDR and CDR2 SFDVKD. The CDR3 spells CATSEGGREAFF. The CDR3 region has the DNA TGTGCCACCAGTGAAGGGGGGCGCGAAGCTTTCTTT.

This chain connects TRBV12-3 or TRBV12-4 to TRBJ2-2, with 8 bases matching TRBD1. V was pared by 6 bases and J by 6 bases, with 9 bases of the junction left unmatched. There are 15 residues in the CDR3. CDR3 amino acids: CASSRTGRMSGELFF. The CDR3 nucleotides are TGTGCCAGCAGCCGGACAGGGAGGATGTCCGGGGAGCTGTTTTTT.

This clonotype has ten or more counts. V and J are TRBV20-1 and TRBJ2-6; D remains ambiguous. The CDR3 loop spans 13 amino acids. The germline V gene encodes CDR1 DFQATT and CDR2 SNEGSKA (reference sequence). Trimming took 3 bases from V and 5 from J, leaving 8 bases between them. As DNA, the CDR3 is TGCAGTGCTAGGGTAAATTGGGCCAACGTCCTGACTTTC. It yields the protein CSARVNWANVLTF.

In this sample, this clonotype turned up many times. The V gene is TRBV28, the J gene TRBJ2-7, with no clear D. V dropped 7 bases and J dropped 3 bases, with 13 bases sitting between them. Germline V gene sequence: CDR1 MDHEN, CDR2 SYDVKM. CDR3 size: 13 residues. CDR3 amino acids: CASNKALDYEQYV. The CDR3 DNA is TGTGCCAGCAATAAGGCTCTAGACTACGAGCAGTACGTC.

This clonotype came up many times. The chain combines TRBV20-1 with TRBJ1-6; D is unclear. This CDR3 comprises 13 residues. Trimming cost V 3 bases and J 4 bases, with 7 bases left between them. Germline V gene lookup returns CDR1 DFQATT and CDR2 SNEGSKA (reference sequence). The CDR3 here is CSASIDYNSPLHF. The CDR3 DNA is TGCAGTGCTAGCATAGATTATAATTCACCCCTCCACTTT.

The rearrangement links TRBV5-1 to TRBJ1-1; D is unresolved. The length of the CDR3 is 12 residues. V was clipped by 8 bases and J by 3 bases, with 11 bases between them. CDR1 and CDR2 (germline): SGHRS, YFSETQ. CDR3 in amino acids: CASRTVDTEAFF. For the CDR3, the DNA is TGCGCCAGTAGGACGGTCGACACTGAAGCTTTCTTT.

This clonotype has only a few counts. J is TRBJ1-2 and V is TRBV20-1; no reliable D call. The CDR3 is 13 residues long. V lost 6 bases and J lost 8, with 19 bases in between. Germline lookup yields CDR1 DFQATT and CDR2 SNEGSKA (reference sequence). The CDR3 region has the DNA TGCAGTGCCAATACTTTCCGGGATGAGGGCTACACCTTC. As protein: CSANTFRDEGYTF.

This clonotype has only a few counts. The chain joins TRBV20-1 to TRBJ2-3; 7 bases match TRBD1. The CDR3 sequence is 13 residues long. V lost 6 bases to trimming and J lost 4 bases; unmatched junction nucleotides: 7. Germline V gene sequence: CDR1 DFQATT, CDR2 SNEGSKA (reference sequence). CDR3 in amino acids: CSAAGGEADTQYF. The CDR3 DNA reads as TGCAGTGCCGCAGGGGGTGAGGCAGATACGCAGTATTTT.

The rearrangement links TRBV5-1 to TRBJ1-6; no firm D call. The CDR3 is 16 residues long. V was clipped by 0 bases and J by 4 bases, with 11 bases between them. Looked up from germline, CDR1 is SGHRS and CDR2 is YFSETQ. As DNA, the CDR3 is TGCGCCAGCAGCTTGGGGGTCCAATCGTATAATTCACCCCTCCACTTT. It encodes CASSLGVQSYNSPLHF.

The chain joins TRBV4-1 to TRBJ2-3; 8 bases map to TRBD1. The CDR3 is 16 amino acids. V shed 4 bases and J 2 bases; nucleotides not matched to a gene: 8. Per the germline V gene, CDR1 is MGHRA and CDR2 is YSYEKL. The DNA of the CDR3 is TGCGCCAGCAGCCGAAATACAGGGGGGAACACAGATACGCAGTATTTT. Amino acids: CASSRNTGGNTDTQYF.

This clonotype was seen many times. This rearrangement joins TRBV20-1 to TRBJ2-3; D unclear. V was pared by 0 bases and J by 5 bases, with 9 bases between. The CDR3 totals 13 residues. CDR1 and CDR2 (germline): DFQATT, SNEGSKA (reference sequence). The CDR3 DNA sequence: TGCAGTGCTAGAGATAACGCATTAGATACGCAGTATTTT. Translated, it gives CSARDNALDTQYF.

Many counts were recorded for this clonotype. The chain employs TRBV7-2 and TRBJ2-6; TRBD1 matches at 7 bases. CDR1 and CDR2 from the germline V gene are SGHTA and FQGNSA. The CDR3 runs 15 residues. V was clipped by 6 bases and J by 3 bases; unmatched bases: 5. The CDR3: CASRLTGDGANVLTF. The CDR3 DNA sequence: TGTGCCAGCAGATTAACAGGGGATGGGGCCAACGTCCTGACTTTC.

This clonotype was seen many times. This sequence joins TRBV27 and TRBJ2-1; perhaps TRBD1 as D (5 bases). Trimming removed 8 bases at V and 7 bases at J, with 24 bases between. This CDR3 comprises 16 residues. Germline CDR1 is MNHEY and CDR2 is SMNVEV (reference sequence). DNA for the CDR3: TGTGCCAGCGAACTGACAGCATCCCGTGTTAGGAATGAGCAGTTCTTC. Its protein is CASELTASRVRNEQFF.

This clonotype has more than one count but fewer than ten. This rearrangement joins TRBV7-2 to TRBJ1-1; D perhaps matches TRBD1 (5 bases). The CDR3 length is 14 residues. Germline CDR1 SGHTA, CDR2 FQGNSA. Trimming cost V 6 bases and J 6 bases, with 17 bases left between them. Written as DNA, the CDR3 is TGTGCCAGCAGTTTAAGGCAGGGTGCTGCTGAAGCTTTCTTT. Translated: CASSLRQGAAEAFF.

The gene calls are TRBV20-1 and TRBJ1-5, with 8 bases aligning to TRBD1. Per the germline V gene, CDR1 is DFQATT and CDR2 is SNEGSKA (reference sequence). This CDR3 contains 17 residues. V was pared by 2 bases and J by 3 bases, with 12 bases of the junction left unmatched. DNA for the CDR3: TGCAGTGCTAGAACCCGGACAGGGACTGAATACAATCAGCCCCAGCATTTT. Translated, it gives CSARTRTGTEYNQPQHF.

This clonotype was found many times. The gene calls are TRBV10-3 and TRBJ2-3; TRBD2 matches 7 bases. Germline-derived CDR1 and CDR2 are ENHRY and SYGVKD. Trimming removed 0 bases from V and 0 bases from J; junction bases left unmatched: 6. The CDR3 loop spans 17 amino acids. CDR3 amino acids: CAISESAASGSTDTQYF. CDR3 coding DNA: TGTGCCATCAGTGAGTCAGCGGCTAGCGGTAGCACAGATACGCAGTATTTT.

The chain recombines TRBV5-6 with TRBJ2-3; no clear D gene. The V end lost 2 bases, the J end lost 6 bases, and 10 bases lay between the germline ends. From germline, CDR1 is SGHDT and CDR2 YYEEEE. There are 13 residues in the CDR3. The CDR3 nucleotides read TGTGCCAGCAGCTTCTCCTTGGGGGATACGCAGTATTTT. Protein product: CASSFSLGDTQYF.

This chain links TRBV29-1 with TRBJ2-1; 8 bases are a match to TRBD2. The CDR3 has 14 residues. Losses at the gene ends were 3 bases for V and 9 bases for J; bases not matched to a gene: 10. CDR1 and CDR2 from the germline V gene are SQVTM and ANQGSEA. The CDR3 coding sequence is TGCAGCGTTGATCCGACTAGCGCTGTGGGTGAGCAGTTCTTC. Its protein is CSVDPTSAVGEQFF.